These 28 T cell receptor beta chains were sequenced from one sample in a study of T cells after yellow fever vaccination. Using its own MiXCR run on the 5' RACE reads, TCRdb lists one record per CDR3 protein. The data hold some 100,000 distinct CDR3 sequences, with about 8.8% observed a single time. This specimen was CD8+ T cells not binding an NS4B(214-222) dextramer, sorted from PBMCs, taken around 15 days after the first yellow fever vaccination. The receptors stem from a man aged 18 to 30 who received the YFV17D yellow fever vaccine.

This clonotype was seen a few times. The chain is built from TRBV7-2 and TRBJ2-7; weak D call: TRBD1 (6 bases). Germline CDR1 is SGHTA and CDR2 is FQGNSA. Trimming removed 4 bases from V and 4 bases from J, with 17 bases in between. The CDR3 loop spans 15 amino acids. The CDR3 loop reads CASSWTTGLEYEQYV. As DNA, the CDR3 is TGTGCCAGCAGCTGGACGACAGGCCTCGAATACGAGCAGTACGTC.

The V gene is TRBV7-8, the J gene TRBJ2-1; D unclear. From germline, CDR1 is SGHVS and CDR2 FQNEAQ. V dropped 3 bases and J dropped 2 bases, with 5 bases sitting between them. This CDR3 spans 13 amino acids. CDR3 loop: CASSFRPYNEQFF. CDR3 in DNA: TGTGCCAGCAGCTTCAGACCCTACAATGAGCAGTTCTTC.

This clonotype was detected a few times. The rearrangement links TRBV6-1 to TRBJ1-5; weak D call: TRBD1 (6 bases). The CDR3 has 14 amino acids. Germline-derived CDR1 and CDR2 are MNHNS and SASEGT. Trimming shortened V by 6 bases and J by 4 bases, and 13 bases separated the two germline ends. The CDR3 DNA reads TGTGCCAGCAGCCTCATAGGACAGAATCAGCCCCAGCATTTT. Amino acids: CASSLIGQNQPQHF.

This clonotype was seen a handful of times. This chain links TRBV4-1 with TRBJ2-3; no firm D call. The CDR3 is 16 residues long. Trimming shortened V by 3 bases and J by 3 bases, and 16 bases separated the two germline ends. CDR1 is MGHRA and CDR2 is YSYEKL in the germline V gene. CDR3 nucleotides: TGCGCCAGCAGCCACCCAGGCAGCAGTTCAACAGATACGCAGTATTTT. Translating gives CASSHPGSSSTDTQYF.

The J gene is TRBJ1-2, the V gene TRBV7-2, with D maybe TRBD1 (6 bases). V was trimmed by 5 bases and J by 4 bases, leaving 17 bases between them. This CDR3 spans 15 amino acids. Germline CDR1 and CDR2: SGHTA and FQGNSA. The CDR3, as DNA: TGTGCCAGCAGCCCCAACCCGACAGGCGGCTATGGCTACACCTTC. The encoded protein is CASSPNPTGGYGYTF.

Here the CDR3 DNA reads TGTGCCTCCCTGGTGACAGGGACATACAATGAGCAGTTCTTC. Its protein is CASLVTGTYNEQFF. The V gene is TRBV24-1, the J gene TRBJ2-1, with 7 bases matching TRBD1. V gave up 12 bases and J gave up 4 bases; unmatched junction bases: 11. This CDR3 spans 14 amino acids. CDR1 is KGHDR and CDR2 is SFDVKD in the germline V gene.

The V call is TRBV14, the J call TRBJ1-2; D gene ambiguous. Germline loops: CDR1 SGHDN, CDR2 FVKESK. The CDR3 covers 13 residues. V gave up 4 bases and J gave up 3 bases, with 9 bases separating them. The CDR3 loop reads CASSPRGDYGYTF. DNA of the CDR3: TGTGCCAGCAGCCCCCGTGGGGACTATGGCTACACCTTC.

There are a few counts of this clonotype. CDR3 residues: CAWSIAGAMNTEAFF. CDR3 bases: TGTGCCTGGAGTATTGCGGGGGCAATGAACACTGAAGCTTTCTTT. The chain has TRBV30 and TRBJ1-1, with a weak D call TRBD1 (6 bases). The CDR3 covers 15 residues. Trimming stripped 2 bases from V and 0 bases from J, with 13 bases between. From germline, CDR1 is GTSNPN and CDR2 SVGIG (reference sequence).

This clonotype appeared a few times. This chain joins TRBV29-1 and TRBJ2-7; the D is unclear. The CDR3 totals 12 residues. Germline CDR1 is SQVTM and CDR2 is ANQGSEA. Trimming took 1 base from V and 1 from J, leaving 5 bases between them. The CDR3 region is CSVEGDSYEQYF. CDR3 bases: TGCAGCGTTGAAGGGGATTCCTACGAGCAGTACTTC.

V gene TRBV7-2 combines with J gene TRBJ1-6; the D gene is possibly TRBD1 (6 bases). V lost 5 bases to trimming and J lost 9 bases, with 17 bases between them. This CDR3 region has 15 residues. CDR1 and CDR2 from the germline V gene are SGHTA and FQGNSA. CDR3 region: CASSPGQFEGSPLHF. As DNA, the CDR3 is TGTGCCAGCAGCCCGGGACAATTCGAGGGTTCACCCCTCCACTTT.

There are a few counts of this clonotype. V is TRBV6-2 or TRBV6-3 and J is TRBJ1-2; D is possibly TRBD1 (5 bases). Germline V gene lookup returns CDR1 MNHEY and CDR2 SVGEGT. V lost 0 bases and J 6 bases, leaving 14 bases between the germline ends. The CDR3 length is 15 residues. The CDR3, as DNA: TGTGCCAGCAGTTACTCGCCAGGGCGGCTGGATGGCTACACCTTC. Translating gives CASSYSPGRLDGYTF.

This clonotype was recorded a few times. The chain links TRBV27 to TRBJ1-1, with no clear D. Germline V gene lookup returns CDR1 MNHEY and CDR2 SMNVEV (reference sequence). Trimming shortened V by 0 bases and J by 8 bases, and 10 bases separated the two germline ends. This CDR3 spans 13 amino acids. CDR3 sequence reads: CASSLSGPTEAFF. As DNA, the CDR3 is TGTGCCAGCAGTTTATCGGGTCCGACGGAAGCTTTCTTT.

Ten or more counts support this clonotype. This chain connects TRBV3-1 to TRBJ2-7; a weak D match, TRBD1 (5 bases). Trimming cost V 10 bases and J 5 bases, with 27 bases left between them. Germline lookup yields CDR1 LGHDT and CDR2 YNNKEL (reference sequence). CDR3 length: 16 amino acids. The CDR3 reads CATAAESWQGLHEQYF. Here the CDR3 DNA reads TGTGCCACCGCCGCGGAATCGTGGCAGGGTTTACACGAGCAGTACTTC.

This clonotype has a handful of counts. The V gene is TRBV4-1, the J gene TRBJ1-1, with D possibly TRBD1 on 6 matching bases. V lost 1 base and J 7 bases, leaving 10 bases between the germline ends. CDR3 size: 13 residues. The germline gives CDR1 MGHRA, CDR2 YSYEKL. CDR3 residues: CASSQVGQFEAFF. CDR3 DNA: TGCGCCAGCAGCCAAGTAGGACAGTTTGAAGCTTTCTTT.

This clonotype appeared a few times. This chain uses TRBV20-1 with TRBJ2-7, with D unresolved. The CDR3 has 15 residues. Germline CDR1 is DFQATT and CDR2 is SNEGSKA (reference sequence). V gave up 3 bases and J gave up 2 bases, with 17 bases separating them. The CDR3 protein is CSARSIYSDTYEQYV. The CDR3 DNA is TGCAGTGCTAGGTCCATCTACAGTGATACCTACGAGCAGTACGTC.

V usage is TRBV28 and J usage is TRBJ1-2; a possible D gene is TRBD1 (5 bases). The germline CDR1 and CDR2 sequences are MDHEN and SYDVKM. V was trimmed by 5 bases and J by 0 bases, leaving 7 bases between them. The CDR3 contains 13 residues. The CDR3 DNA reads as TGTGCCAGCAGTCCGGGGGCTAACTATGGCTACACCTTC. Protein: CASSPGANYGYTF.

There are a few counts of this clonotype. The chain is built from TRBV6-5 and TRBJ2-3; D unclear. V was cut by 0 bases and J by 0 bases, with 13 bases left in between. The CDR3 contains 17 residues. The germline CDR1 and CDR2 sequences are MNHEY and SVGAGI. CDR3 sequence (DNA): TGTGCCAGCAGTTACTCGGCATTTCTGGACAGCACAGATACGCAGTATTTT. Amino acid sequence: CASSYSAFLDSTDTQYF.

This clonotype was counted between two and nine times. The CDR3 nucleotides read TGTGCCAGCAGGCAGCCAGGGACCTACGAGCAGTACTTC. Amino acid sequence: CASRQPGTYEQYF. The J gene is TRBJ2-7, the V gene TRBV3-1; possible D gene TRBD1, 5 bases. The CDR3 loop spans 13 amino acids. Germline V gives CDR1 LGHDT, CDR2 YNNKEL (reference sequence). The germline V and J ends were trimmed by 6 bases and 2 bases, with 11 bases remaining between them.

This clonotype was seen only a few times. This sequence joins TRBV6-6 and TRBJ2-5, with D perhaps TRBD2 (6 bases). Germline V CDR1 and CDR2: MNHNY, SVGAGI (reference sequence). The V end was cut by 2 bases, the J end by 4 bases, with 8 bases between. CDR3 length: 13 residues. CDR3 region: CASSYLGGETQYF. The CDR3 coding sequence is TGTGCCAGCAGTTACCTGGGGGGAGAGACCCAGTACTTC.

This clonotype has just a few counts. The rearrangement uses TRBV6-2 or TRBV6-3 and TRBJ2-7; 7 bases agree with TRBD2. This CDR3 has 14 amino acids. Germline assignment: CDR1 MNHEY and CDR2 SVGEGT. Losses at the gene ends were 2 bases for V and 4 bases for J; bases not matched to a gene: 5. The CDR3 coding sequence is TGTGCCAGCAGTTACGGGGGGGAAGGATACGAGCAGTACGTC. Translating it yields CASSYGGEGYEQYV.

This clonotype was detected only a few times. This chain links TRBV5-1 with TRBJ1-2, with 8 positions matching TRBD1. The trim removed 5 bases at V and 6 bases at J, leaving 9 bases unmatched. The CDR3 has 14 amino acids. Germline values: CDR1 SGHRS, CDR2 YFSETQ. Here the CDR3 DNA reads TGCGCCAGCAGAGAAACAGGGGGGAACAATGGCTACACCTTC. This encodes CASRETGGNNGYTF.

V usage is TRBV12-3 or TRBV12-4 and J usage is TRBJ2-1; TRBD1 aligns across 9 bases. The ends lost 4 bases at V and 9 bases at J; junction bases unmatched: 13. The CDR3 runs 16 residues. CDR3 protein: CASSSEGTGQGSEQFF. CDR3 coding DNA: TGTGCCAGCAGTTCGGAGGGGACAGGGCAAGGGAGTGAGCAGTTCTTC.

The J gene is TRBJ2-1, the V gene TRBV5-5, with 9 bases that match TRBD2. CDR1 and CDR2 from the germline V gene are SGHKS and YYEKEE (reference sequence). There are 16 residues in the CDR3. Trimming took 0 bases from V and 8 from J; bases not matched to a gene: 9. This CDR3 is CASSLEVAGELDEQFF. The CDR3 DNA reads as TGTGCCAGCAGCTTGGAGGTAGCGGGGGAGTTGGATGAGCAGTTCTTC.

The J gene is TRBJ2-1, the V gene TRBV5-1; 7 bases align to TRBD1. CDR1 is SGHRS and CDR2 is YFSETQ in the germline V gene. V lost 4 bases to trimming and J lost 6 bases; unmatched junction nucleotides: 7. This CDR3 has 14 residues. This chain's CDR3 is CASSIPPGGNEQFF. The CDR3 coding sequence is TGCGCCAGCAGCATACCCCCAGGGGGCAATGAGCAGTTCTTC.

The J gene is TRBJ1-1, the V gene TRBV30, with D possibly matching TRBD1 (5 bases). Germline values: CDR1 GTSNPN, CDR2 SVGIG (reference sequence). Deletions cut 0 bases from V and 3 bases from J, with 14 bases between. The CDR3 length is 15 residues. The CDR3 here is CAWSVGAGGDTEAFF. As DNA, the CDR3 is TGTGCCTGGAGTGTAGGGGCTGGAGGCGACACTGAAGCTTTCTTT.

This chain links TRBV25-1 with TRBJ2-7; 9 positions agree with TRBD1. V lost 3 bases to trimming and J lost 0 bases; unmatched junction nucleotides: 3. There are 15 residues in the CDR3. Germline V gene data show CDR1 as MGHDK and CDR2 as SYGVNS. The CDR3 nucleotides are TGTGCCAGCAGTGATCCGACAGGGGGCTCCTACGAGCAGTACTTC. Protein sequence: CASSDPTGGSYEQYF.

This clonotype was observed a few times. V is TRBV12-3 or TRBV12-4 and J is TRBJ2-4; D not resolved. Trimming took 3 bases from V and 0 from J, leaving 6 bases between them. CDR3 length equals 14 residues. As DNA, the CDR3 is TGTGCCAGCAGTTTCTCGATAGCCAAAAACATTCAGTACTTC. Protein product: CASSFSIAKNIQYF.

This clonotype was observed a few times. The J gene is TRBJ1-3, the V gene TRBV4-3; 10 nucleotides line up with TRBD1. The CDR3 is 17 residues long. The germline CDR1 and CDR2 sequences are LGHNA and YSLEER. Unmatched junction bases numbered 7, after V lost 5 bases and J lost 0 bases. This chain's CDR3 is CASSARQGAYSGNTIYF. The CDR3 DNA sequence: TGCGCCAGCAGCGCGCGACAGGGGGCCTACTCTGGAAACACCATATATTTT.